Following are 27 T cell receptor beta chains from one sample sequenced in a study of blood T cell repertoires in COVID-19. Some clones are missing from TCRdb's copy, which holds only in-frame ones; the method was immunoSEQ multiplex PCR. The data show some 240,000 clones, with around 84% seen just once and 1.4% held by the top ten. Material for sequencing was peripheral blood. Receptor source: a woman in her forties who had recovered from COVID-19.

The chain recombines TRBV6-2 or TRBV6-3 with TRBJ2-2; 12 nucleotides align to TRBD2. Germline V gene sequence: CDR1 MNHEY, CDR2 SVGEGT. CDR3 size: 16 residues. The V gene end was trimmed by 5 bases and the J gene end by 6 bases; junction bases not matched to a gene: 7. Here the CDR3 DNA reads TGTGCCAGCAGTCTAGCGGGGGGGCAATTATCCGGGGAGCTGTTTTTT. This codes for CASSLAGGQLSGELFF.

The chain employs TRBV5-1 and TRBJ2-7; 9 bases map to TRBD1. This CDR3 has 16 residues. Germline CDR1 and CDR2: SGHRS and YFSETQ. The V gene end was trimmed by 4 bases and the J gene end by 4 bases; junction bases not matched to a gene: 12. The CDR3 region is CASSLRPGQGNYEQYF. CDR3 bases: TGCGCCAGCAGCCTAAGGCCGGGACAGGGAAATTACGAGCAGTACTTC.

The chain couples TRBV7-3 to TRBJ2-1; 11 nucleotides line up with TRBD2. The CDR3 sequence is 15 residues long. In germline, CDR1 is SGHTA, CDR2 FQGTGA. Germline trimming cut 5 bases from V and 7 bases from J; bases unmatched to any gene: 7. CDR3 in DNA: TGTGCCAGCAGCATGACTAGCGGGGTGGGGAATGAGCAGTTCTTC. Amino acids: CASSMTSGVGNEQFF. Filled out from reference TRBV7-3 and TRBJ2-1, the complete variable domain reads GAGVSQTPSNKVTEKGKYVELRCDPISGHTALYWYRQSLGQGPEFLIYFQGTGAADDSGLPNDRFFAVRPEGSVSTLKIQRTERGDSAVYLCASSMTSGVGNEQFFGPGTRLTVL.

J is TRBJ1-5 and V is TRBV7-2; TRBD1 matches at 7 bases. There are 15 residues in the CDR3. Germline trimming cut 1 base from V and 4 bases from J; bases unmatched to any gene: 4. The germline CDR1 and CDR2 sequences are SGHTA and FQGNSA. CDR3 in amino acids: CASSLGGDRNQPQHF. The DNA of the CDR3 is TGTGCCAGCAGCTTAGGGGGGGACAGAAATCAGCCCCAGCATTTT.

This chain uses TRBV7-9 with TRBJ2-1; D gene ambiguous. The CDR3 has 14 amino acids. Germline CDR1 and CDR2: SEHNR and FQNEAQ (reference sequence). With 6 bases removed from V and 3 bases from J, the gap between germline ends came to 12 bases. In DNA form, the CDR3 reads TGTGCCAGCAGACCCGGAGCTTTCTACAATGAGCAGTTCTTC. Its protein product is CASRPGAFYNEQFF.

In this sample, this clone turned up a few times. V is TRBV5-1 and J is TRBJ1-6, with a weak D call TRBD1 (5 bases). The V gene lost 0 bases and the J gene lost 7 bases, with 11 bases spanning the gap. Germline V CDR1 and CDR2: SGHRS, YFSETQ. The length of the CDR3 is 15 residues. In DNA form, the CDR3 reads TGCGCCAGCAGCTTGGGGGTGAACAGGAATTCACCCCTCCACTTT. Amino acids: CASSLGVNRNSPLHF.

The V and J genes are TRBV6-5 and TRBJ1-1; D perhaps matches TRBD1 (6 bases). V was clipped by 10 bases and J by 1 base, with 10 bases between them. This CDR3 is built from 12 residues. CDR1 MNHEY and CDR2 SVGAGI come from the germline V gene. The CDR3 region has the DNA TGTGCCACCGGACAGACGAACACTGAAGCTTTCTTT. Translation gives CATGQTNTEAFF.

The rearrangement joins TRBV6-2 or TRBV6-3 to TRBJ2-1; D may be TRBD2 (6 bases). V was trimmed by 1 base and J by 10 bases, leaving 14 bases between them. Looked up from germline, CDR1 is MNHEY and CDR2 is SVGEGT. CDR3 length equals 14 residues. The CDR3 nucleotides are TGTGCCAGCAGTTACTACGACGGGGGAAGGGAGCAGTTCTTC. Amino acid sequence: CASSYYDGGREQFF.

This chain joins TRBV6-1 and TRBJ1-1, with a weak D call TRBD1 (6 bases). The length of the CDR3 is 15 residues. V lost 5 bases to trimming and J lost 5 bases, with 18 bases between them. Germline-derived CDR1 and CDR2 are MNHNS and SASEGT. The chain's CDR3 is CASSPPTGSNTEAFF. The CDR3 bases are TGTGCCAGCAGTCCGCCCACAGGGAGTAATACTGAAGCTTTCTTT.

The table lists this clone with a few counts. The chain combines TRBV3-1 (or the pseudogene TRBV3-2) with TRBJ1-2; D is undetermined. Per the germline V gene, CDR1 is LGHDT and CDR2 is YNNKEL (reference sequence). V lost 4 bases and J 4 bases, leaving 13 bases between the germline ends. The CDR3 has 14 residues. The DNA of the CDR3 is TGTGCCAGCAGCCCACGTCGGGTGATCTATGGCTACACCTTC. This encodes CASSPRRVIYGYTF.

This chain connects TRBV27 to TRBJ1-6; 9 bases line up with TRBD1. With 6 bases clipped from V and 7 bases from J, the junction kept 10 bases outside the gene matches. CDR1 is MNHEY and CDR2 is SMNVEV in the germline V gene (reference sequence). The CDR3 has 16 amino acids. CDR3 protein: CASRAGQGFLNSPLHF. The CDR3 DNA sequence: TGTGCCAGCAGAGCGGGACAGGGTTTTTTAAATTCACCCCTCCACTTT.

The chain's CDR3 is CASSSVSSYEQYF. The CDR3 DNA is TGTGCCAGCAGTTCGGTTAGCTCCTACGAGCAGTACTTC. The V call is TRBV6-5, the J call TRBJ2-7, with no clear D. V lost 4 bases, J lost 0 bases, and 7 bases lay in between. This CDR3 has 13 amino acids. CDR1 is MNHEY and CDR2 is SVGAGI in the germline V gene.

V is TRBV6-2 or TRBV6-3 and J is TRBJ2-1; 7 positions agree with TRBD1. Germline CDR1 and CDR2: MNHEY and SVGEGT. This CDR3 has 14 amino acids. V shed 2 bases, J shed 4 bases, and the junction held 2 bases outside the gene matches. CDR3 protein: CASSYEGQYNEQFF. CDR3 nucleotide sequence: TGTGCCAGCAGTTACGAGGGACAGTACAATGAGCAGTTCTTC.

V is TRBV7-2 and J is TRBJ1-6, with D uncertain. The germline V gene encodes CDR1 SGHTA and CDR2 FQGNSA. CDR3 size: 16 residues. With 4 bases removed from V and 3 bases from J, the gap between germline ends came to 13 bases. CDR3 in amino acids: CASSSANSLYNSPLHF. CDR3 nucleotide sequence: TGTGCCAGCAGCTCCGCGAACAGTCTCTATAATTCACCCCTCCACTTT.

A single count supports this clone. This chain uses TRBV19 with TRBJ2-7; no clear D. Germline V CDR1 and CDR2: LNHDA, SQIVND (reference sequence). The CDR3 runs 13 residues. With 5 bases removed from V and 2 bases from J, the gap between germline ends came to 10 bases. The CDR3 loop is CASSPRSAYEQYF. CDR3 nucleotides: TGTGCCAGTAGTCCTCGATCGGCCTACGAGCAGTACTTC.

The chain links TRBV5-1 to TRBJ2-5; no firm D call. Germline V gives CDR1 SGHRS, CDR2 YFSETQ. The V gene lost 0 bases and the J gene lost 2 bases, with 5 bases spanning the gap. The CDR3 length is 13 residues. CDR3 region: CASSLAEQETQYF. DNA of the CDR3: TGCGCCAGCAGCTTGGCAGAACAAGAGACCCAGTACTTC.

This clone was found a few times. The chain is built from TRBV5-6 and TRBJ1-6; 10 positions match TRBD1. The CDR3 extends over 15 amino acids. The junction had 7 bases not matched to a gene; V was cut back by 4 bases and J by 9 bases. Germline loops: CDR1 SGHDT, CDR2 YYEEEE. For the CDR3, the DNA is TGTGCCAGCAGCGTGGGACAGGGGTTAATTTCACCCCTCCACTTT. Translation: CASSVGQGLISPLHF.

The chain is built from TRBV6-6 and TRBJ1-2; possible D gene TRBD1, 5 bases. Deletions cut 6 bases from V and 7 bases from J, with 18 bases between. The CDR3 loop spans 14 amino acids. Per the germline V gene, CDR1 is MNHNY and CDR2 is SVGAGI (reference sequence). The CDR3 protein is CASSTQGGLIGYTF. Here the CDR3 DNA reads TGTGCCAGCAGCACCCAGGGTGGTTTGATTGGCTACACCTTC.

The J gene is TRBJ1-6, the V gene TRBV6-5; a weak D match, TRBD1 (5 bases). Between the trimmed V and J ends, which lost 7 bases and 2 bases, there was a span of 9 bases. Germline lookup yields CDR1 MNHEY and CDR2 SVGAGI. The CDR3 runs to 14 residues. In nucleotides, the CDR3 is TGTGCCAGCACCAGGGTTCCCTATAATTCACCCCTCCACTTT. Encoded protein: CASTRVPYNSPLHF.

J is TRBJ1-2 and V is TRBV4-1, with a weak D call TRBD1 (5 bases). The V end lost 0 bases, the J end lost 5 bases, and 16 bases lay between the germline ends. This CDR3 is built from 16 residues. CDR1 and CDR2 (germline): MGHRA, YSYEKL. CDR3 amino acids: CASSQEQAISTYGYTF. In DNA, the CDR3 is TGCGCCAGCAGCCAAGAACAGGCCATCTCAACGTATGGCTACACCTTC.

The chain is built from TRBV28 and TRBJ1-2; D gene uncertain. CDR3 size: 14 residues. Trimming cost V 3 bases and J 2 bases, with 10 bases left between them. The germline gives CDR1 MDHEN, CDR2 SYDVKM. The chain's CDR3 is CASSFEQANYGYTF. Written as DNA, the CDR3 is TGTGCCAGCAGTTTTGAGCAGGCGAACTATGGCTACACCTTC.

This chain's CDR3 is CASSLGGADSPLHF. CDR3 in DNA: TGTGCCAGCAGCTTAGGAGGAGCTGATTCACCCCTCCACTTT. The J gene is TRBJ1-6, the V gene TRBV13; no clear D. Germline assignment: CDR1 PRHDT and CDR2 FYEKMQ (reference sequence). The CDR3 extends over 14 amino acids. V lost 0 bases, J lost 8 bases, and 8 bases lay in between.

V and J are TRBV19 and TRBJ2-7, with TRBD1 as a possible D gene (6 bases). CDR1 is LNHDA and CDR2 is SQIVND in the germline V gene (reference sequence). Trimming removed 8 bases from V and 3 bases from J, with 8 bases in between. The CDR3 has 11 residues. The CDR3 spells CASGQNYEQYF. The CDR3 nucleotides read TGTGCCAGTGGACAGAACTACGAGCAGTACTTC.

The V call is TRBV4-1, the J call TRBJ1-5, with 9 bases aligning to TRBD1. Trimming removed 0 bases from V and 4 bases from J; junction bases left unmatched: 13. Per the germline V gene, CDR1 is MGHRA and CDR2 is YSYEKL. The CDR3 totals 19 residues. The DNA for the CDR3 is TGCGCCAGCAGCCAAGATGCTGAGGACAGGGGAATTTGGAATCAGCCCCAGCATTTT. Residues: CASSQDAEDRGIWNQPQHF.

This chain joins TRBV10-2 and TRBJ2-1, with 10 bases fitting TRBD2. The CDR3 is 13 residues long. The V gene's germline CDR1 is WSHSY and CDR2 SAAADI. The trim removed 7 bases at V and 10 bases at J, leaving 7 bases unmatched. CDR3 protein: CASKSGGAVEQFF. The CDR3 region has the DNA TGCGCCAGCAAAAGCGGGGGGGCCGTAGAGCAGTTCTTC.

This clone was seen once. The rearrangement uses TRBV19 and TRBJ2-3, with 8 nucleotides matching TRBD2. The trim removed 7 bases at V and 7 bases at J, leaving 13 bases unmatched. Germline V gene lookup returns CDR1 LNHDA and CDR2 SQIVND (reference sequence). The CDR3 sequence is 15 residues long. CDR3 protein: CASIITSGEGHTQYF. DNA of the CDR3: TGTGCCAGTATTATCACTAGCGGAGAGGGGCATACGCAGTATTTT.

The chain is built from TRBV13 and TRBJ2-1; D perhaps matches TRBD1 (6 bases). The CDR3 consists of 14 residues. CDR1 is PRHDT and CDR2 is FYEKMQ in the germline V gene (reference sequence). The germline V and J ends were trimmed by 1 base and 10 bases, with 14 bases remaining between them. DNA of the CDR3: TGTGCCAGCAGCTTAGATCCAGGGGCTAGGGAGCAGTTCTTC. Translating it yields CASSLDPGAREQFF.